This T cell receptor beta chain was retrieved from a study of cytomegalovirus exposure and HLA in healthy donors. At the level of the study: For the approximately 420 genotyped donors, roughly 80% fell within the Caucasian-associated ancestry cluster.

PCR employed 60 Vbeta and 13 Jbeta primers. The data were produced by immunoSEQ multiplex PCR, yet TCRdb's version contains in-frame clones alone and is incomplete. The sample contains around 190,000 clones, just under 80% of which appear only once. This clone was observed a few times. Its target is not known. General observations from the study: Most observed TCR sequences were rare, whereas some public TCRs were detected in many donors.

The origin of this receptor is a female donor in good health and CMV-seronegative. Sequenced sample: PBMCs.

The CDR3 spells CATTISGIAGNTIYF. CDR3 sequence (DNA): TGTGCCACCACCATATCGGGTATAGCTGGAAACACCATATATTTT. The chain employs TRBV7-6 and TRBJ1-3, with no clear D. The CDR3 extends over 15 amino acids. Germline V lookup: CDR1 SGHVS, CDR2 FNYEAQ. Trimming pared 10 bases from V and 2 bases from J, leaving 18 bases between.